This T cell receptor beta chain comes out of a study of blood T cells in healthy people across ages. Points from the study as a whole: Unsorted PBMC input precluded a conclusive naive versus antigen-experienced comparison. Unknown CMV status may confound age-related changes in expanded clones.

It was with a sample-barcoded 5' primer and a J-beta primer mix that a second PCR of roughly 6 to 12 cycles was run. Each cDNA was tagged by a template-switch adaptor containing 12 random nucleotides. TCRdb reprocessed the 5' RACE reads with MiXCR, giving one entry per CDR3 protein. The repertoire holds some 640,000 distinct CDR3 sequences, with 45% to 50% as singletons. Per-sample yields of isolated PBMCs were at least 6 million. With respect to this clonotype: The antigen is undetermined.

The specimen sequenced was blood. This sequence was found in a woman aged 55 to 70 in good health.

The CDR3: CASSPLDFGSGKYGANVLTF. CDR3 nucleotide sequence: TGCGCCAGCAGCCCACTTGATTTTGGTAGCGGGAAGTATGGGGCCAACGTCCTGACTTTC. The chain employs TRBV4-3 and TRBJ2-6; 8 nucleotides match TRBD2. The CDR3 has 20 residues. Trimming took 4 bases from V and 3 from J; bases not matched to a gene: 17. Germline lookup yields CDR1 LGHNA and CDR2 YSLEER.